Sequencing of this T cell receptor (beta chain) was carried out in a study of response to subunit inactivated influenza vaccine. Study-wide results and limits: The study's authors posited that every seasonal influenza vaccination enlists few new T cells.

TCRdb re-called the RT-PCR reads through MiXCR, storing one row per CDR3 protein. The data show 500,000 to 750,000 distinct CDR3 sequences, 14% seen once. This clonotype was recorded a few times. Its antigen remains unknown. The CDR3 consists of 17 residues. CDR1 and CDR2 from the germline V gene are DFQATT and SNEGSKA (reference sequence). V was clipped by 6 bases and J by 0 bases; unmatched bases: 9. This TCR was sampled from a man over 45 who received an inactivated influenza vaccine. Material: PBMCs from blood, obtained about 13 days after vaccination. The V gene is TRBV20-1, the J gene TRBJ2-4; 12 nucleotides agree with TRBD2. CDR3 in DNA: TGCAGTGCCCATCTAGCGGGGGGGCCACTAGCCAAAAACATTCAGTACTTC. Its translation is CSAHLAGGPLAKNIQYF.